The source of this T cell receptor beta chain is a study of T-cell reconstitution after alpha-beta-depleted transplantation in children. Unique molecular identifiers featured in how the TCRbeta library was prepared. TCRdb passed the PCR reads through MiXCR, listing each CDR3 protein once. The sample contains around 400,000 distinct CDR3 sequences, just over 20% of which appear only once. This TCR came from a human donor who donated a stem cell graft to a child with acute myeloid leukemia. This sample comprised PBMCs from the stem cell graft donor, obtained from the stem cell graft.

CDR3 in amino acids: CSTPLLAGGPLDEQFF. The CDR3 DNA reads as TGCAGCACCCCTTTACTAGCGGGAGGCCCGCTGGATGAGCAGTTCTTC. This sequence joins TRBV29-1 and TRBJ2-1; 12 bases agree with TRBD2. This CDR3 has 16 amino acids. Trimming took 8 bases from V and 8 from J; bases not matched to a gene: 16. Germline V lookup: CDR1 SQVTM, CDR2 ANQGSEA.